Sequencing of this T cell receptor (beta chain) was carried out in a study of blood T cells in healthy people across ages. Together with a sample-barcoded 5' primer, a J-beta primer mix was included in a second PCR lasting roughly 6 to 12 cycles. All cDNA molecules were each tagged by a template-switch adaptor with 12 random nucleotides. The yield of each sample was at least 2.5 million CDR3-containing paired-end reads. TCRdb used MiXCR to reprocess the 5' RACE reads, holding one entry per CDR3 protein. Of under 1 million distinct CDR3 sequences detected, under 55% appear once; the ten largest clones hold about 19%. Isolation yielded PBMCs, at least 7 million per sample, in every case. CDR1 is DFQATT, CDR2 SNEGSKA, per germline (reference sequence). The CDR3 is made up of 14 amino acids.

The source is a man aged 60 to 75 in good health. Sequenced input: blood. This sequence joins TRBV20-1 and TRBJ2-7; weak D call: TRBD1 (7 bases). The CDR3 DNA is TGCAATGCCACAGGGGCAGGGACTCCTAACGAGCAGTACTTC. Residues: CNATGAGTPNEQYF.